This T cell receptor beta chain was identified during a study of CD8+ T cells in alopecia areata. Study-wide background: Treatment with tofacitinib (6 to 18 months) was followed by 6 months off drug. Study observations and caveats: Across lesional scalp, and particularly alopecia totalis/universalis, clonality surpassed that of normal scalp. Researchers reported that TCR sharing among patients proved less clear than in mice, possibly HLA-linked.

CDR1 and CDR2 (germline): LGHNA, YNFKEQ. V trimming: 5 bases; J trimming: 2 bases; junction bases outside the gene matches: 3. The CDR3 spans 14 residues. RNA was isolated and reverse transcribed to cDNA, the sequencing template. Libraries were prepared by immunoSEQ multiplex PCR; TCRdb keeps only in-frame clonotypes and omits some of them. The repertoire consists of 65,000 to 70,000 clones, with under 75% occurring once and the leading ten covering 17%. Turning to this clone: Its matching antigen is unknown.

The sample consisted of CD8+ T cells sorted from blood, taken at week 0. This clonotype was sampled from a human donor with alopecia areata. This rearrangement joins TRBV4-2 to TRBJ1-1; 9 nucleotides align to TRBD1. The CDR3 nucleotides are TGTGCCAGCAGCTTGGGACAGGGAAACACTGAAGCTTTCTTT. As protein: CASSLGQGNTEAFF.